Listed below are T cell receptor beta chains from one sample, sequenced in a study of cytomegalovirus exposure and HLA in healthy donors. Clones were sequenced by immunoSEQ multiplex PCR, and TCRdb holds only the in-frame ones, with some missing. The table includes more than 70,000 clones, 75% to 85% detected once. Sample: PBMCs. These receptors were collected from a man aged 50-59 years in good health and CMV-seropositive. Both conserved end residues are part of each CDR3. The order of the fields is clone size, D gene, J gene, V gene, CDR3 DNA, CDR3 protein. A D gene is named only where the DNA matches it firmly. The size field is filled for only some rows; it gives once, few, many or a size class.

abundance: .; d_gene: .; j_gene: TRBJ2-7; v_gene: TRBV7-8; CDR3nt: TGTGCCAGCAGCCCCATGGGAGCGACCTACGAGCAGTACTTC; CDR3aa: CASSPMGATYEQYF
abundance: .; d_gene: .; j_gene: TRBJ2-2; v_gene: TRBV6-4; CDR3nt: TGTGCCAGCGGAGGGGAATCGGACACCGGGGAGCTGTTTTTT; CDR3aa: CASGGESDTGELFF
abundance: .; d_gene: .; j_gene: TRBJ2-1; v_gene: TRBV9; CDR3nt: TGTGCCAGCAGCGTATCTACGTCCTACAATGAGCAGTTCTTC; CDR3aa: CASSVSTSYNEQFF
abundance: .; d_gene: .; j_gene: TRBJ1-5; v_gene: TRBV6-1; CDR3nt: TGTGCCAGCACCGAGTTTAGCAATCAGCCCCAGCATTTT; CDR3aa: CASTEFSNQPQHF
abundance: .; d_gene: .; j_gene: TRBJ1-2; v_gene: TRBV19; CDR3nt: TGTGCCAGTAAGCGGCAGGACGACTATGGCTACACCTTC; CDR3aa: CASKRQDDYGYTF
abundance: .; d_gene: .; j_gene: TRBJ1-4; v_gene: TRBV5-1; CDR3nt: TGCGCCAGCAGCTCCCGGGGCCAGGGGACTAATGAAAAACTGTTTTTT; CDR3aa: CASSSRGQGTNEKLFF
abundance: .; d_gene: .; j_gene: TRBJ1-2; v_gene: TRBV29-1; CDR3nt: TGCAGCGTTGATTTAGGCGCCAGACTTGACTACACCTTC; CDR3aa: CSVDLGARLDYTF
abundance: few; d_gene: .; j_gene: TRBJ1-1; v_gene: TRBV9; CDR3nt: TGTGCCAGCACCCGTGAGGGTGGGAACACTGAAGCTTTCTTT; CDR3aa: CASTREGGNTEAFF
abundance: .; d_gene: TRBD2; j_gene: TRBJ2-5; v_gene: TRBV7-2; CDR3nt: TGTGCCAGCAGCCGGGGGGAGTACCAAGAGACCCAGTACTTC; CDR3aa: CASSRGEYQETQYF
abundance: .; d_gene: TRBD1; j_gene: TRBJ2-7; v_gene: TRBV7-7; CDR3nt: TGTGCTAGCAGCTTAGAGACAGGGGGCTCCTACGAGCAGTACTTC; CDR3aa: CASSLETGGSYEQYF
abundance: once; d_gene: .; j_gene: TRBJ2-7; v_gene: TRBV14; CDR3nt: TGTGCCAGCAGCCAAGTTTTTGCTCGGGGAATTACAACCTACGAGCAGTACTTC; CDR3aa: CASSQVFARGITTYEQYF
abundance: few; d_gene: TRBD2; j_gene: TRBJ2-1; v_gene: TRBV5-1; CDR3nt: TGCGCCAGCAGATTTACTAGCGGGAGGGATGAGCAGTTCTTC; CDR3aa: CASRFTSGRDEQFF
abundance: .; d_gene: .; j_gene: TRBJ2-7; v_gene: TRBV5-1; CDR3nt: TGCGCCAGCAGCTGGTCGGGAGTGTACGAGCAGTACTTC; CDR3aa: CASSWSGVYEQYF
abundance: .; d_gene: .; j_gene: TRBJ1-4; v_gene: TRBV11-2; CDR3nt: TGTGCCAGCAGCTTAGGACAGAGTAATGAAAAACTGTTTTTT; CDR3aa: CASSLGQSNEKLFF
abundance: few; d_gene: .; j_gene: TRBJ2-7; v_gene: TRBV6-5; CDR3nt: TGTGCCAGCAGTTACCCCGTTGCGGGTTCCTACGAGCAGTACTTC; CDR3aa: CASSYPVAGSYEQYF
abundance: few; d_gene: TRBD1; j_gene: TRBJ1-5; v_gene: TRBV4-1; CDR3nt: TGCGCCAGCAGCCAAGGGTGGACAGGGGTTTGGCCCCAGCATTTT; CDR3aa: CASSQGWTGVWPQHF
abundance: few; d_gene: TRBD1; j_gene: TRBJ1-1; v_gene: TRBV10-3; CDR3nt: TGTGCCATCAGTGGGACAGGGAACACTGAAGCTTTCTTT; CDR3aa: CAISGTGNTEAFF
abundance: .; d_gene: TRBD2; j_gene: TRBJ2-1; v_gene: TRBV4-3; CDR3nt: TGCGCCAGCAGCCATGGGACTAGCCGGGGGCAGTTCTTC; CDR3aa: CASSHGTSRGQFF
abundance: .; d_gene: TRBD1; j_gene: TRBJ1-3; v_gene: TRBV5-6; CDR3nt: TGTGCCAGCAGCCGCCCTGACAGGGTCGCTGGAAACACCATATATTTT; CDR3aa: CASSRPDRVAGNTIYF
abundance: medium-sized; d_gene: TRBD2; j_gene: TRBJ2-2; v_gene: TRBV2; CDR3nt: TGTGCCAGCAGGGGGACTAGCGGGAGCCCCGGGGAGCTGTTTTTT; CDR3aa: CASRGTSGSPGELFF
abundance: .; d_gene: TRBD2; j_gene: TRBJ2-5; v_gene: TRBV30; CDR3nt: TGTGCCTGGAGTCCGGGACTAGCGGGAGAGACCCAGTACTTC; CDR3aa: CAWSPGLAGETQYF
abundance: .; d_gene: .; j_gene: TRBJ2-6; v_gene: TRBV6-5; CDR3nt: TGTGCCAGCAGCTACGACTCGGGGGCCAACGTCCTGACTTTC; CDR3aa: CASSYDSGANVLTF
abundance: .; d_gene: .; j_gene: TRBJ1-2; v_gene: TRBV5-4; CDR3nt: TGTGCCAGCAGACCCGGAGCCGAGGGTGGCTACACCTTC; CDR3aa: CASRPGAEGGYTF
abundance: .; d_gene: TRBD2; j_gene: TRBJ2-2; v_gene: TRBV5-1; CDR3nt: TGCGCCAGTTTGGCTAGGGGAGGGCCAAACACCGGGGAGCTGTTTTTT; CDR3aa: CASLARGGPNTGELFF
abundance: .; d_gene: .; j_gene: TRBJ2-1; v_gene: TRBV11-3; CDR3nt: TGTGCCAGCAGTCCAGTGTCACGCGAGGGCACCTACAATGAGCAGTTCTTC; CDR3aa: CASSPVSREGTYNEQFF
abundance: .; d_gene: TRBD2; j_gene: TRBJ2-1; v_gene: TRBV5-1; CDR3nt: TGCGCCAGCAGCTACCCCGGGACTAGCGGAGCGAGCTCCTACAATGAGCAGTTCTTC; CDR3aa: CASSYPGTSGASSYNEQFF
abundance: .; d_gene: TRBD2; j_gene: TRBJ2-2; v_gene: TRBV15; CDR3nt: TGTGCCACCAGCAGACTAGCGGACGGGGAGCTGTTTTTT; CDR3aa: CATSRLADGELFF
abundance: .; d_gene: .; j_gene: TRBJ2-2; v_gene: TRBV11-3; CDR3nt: TGTGCCAGCAGCTTAGATATTTTAGGGAGCGCCGGGGAGCTGTTTTTT; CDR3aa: CASSLDILGSAGELFF
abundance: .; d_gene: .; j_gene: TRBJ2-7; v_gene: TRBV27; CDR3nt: TGTGCCAGCAGTCCCCTGGGTAGTACTATCGAGCAGTACTTC; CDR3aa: CASSPLGSTIEQYF
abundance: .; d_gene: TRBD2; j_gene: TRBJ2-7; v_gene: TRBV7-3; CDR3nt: TGTGCCAGCAGCTTAACGTTTCTAGCGGGAGGGCCCCACGAGCAGTACTTC; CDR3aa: CASSLTFLAGGPHEQYF
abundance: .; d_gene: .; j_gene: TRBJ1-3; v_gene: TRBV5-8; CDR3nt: TGTGCCAGCATCCTTCGCCCGCCCAGCTCTGGAAACACCATATATTTT; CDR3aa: CASILRPPSSGNTIYF
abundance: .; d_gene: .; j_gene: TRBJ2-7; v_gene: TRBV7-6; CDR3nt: TGTGCCAGCAGCTTAACAGGACGTGGATGGGAAAGCTCCTACGAGCAGTACTTC; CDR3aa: CASSLTGRGWESSYEQYF
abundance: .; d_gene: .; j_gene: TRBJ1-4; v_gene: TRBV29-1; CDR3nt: TGCAGCGTAGGGACTAACTCTGGGGAAAAACTGTTTTTT; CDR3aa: CSVGTNSGEKLFF
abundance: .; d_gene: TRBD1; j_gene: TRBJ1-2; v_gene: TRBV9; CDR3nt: TGTGCCAGCAGCGTAGAGGCAAAGGGGGCTGGCTACACCTTC; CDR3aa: CASSVEAKGAGYTF
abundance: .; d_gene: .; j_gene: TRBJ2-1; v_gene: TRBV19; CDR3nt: TGTGCCAGTAGTATACAGGGCAATAGCGGCTACAATGAGCAGTTCTTC; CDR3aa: CASSIQGNSGYNEQFF
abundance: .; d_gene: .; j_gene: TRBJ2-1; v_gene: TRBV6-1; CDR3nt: TGTGCCAGCAGTGGGGGGGGCGTCGTCGCCTACAATGAGCAGTTCTTC; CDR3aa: CASSGGGVVAYNEQFF
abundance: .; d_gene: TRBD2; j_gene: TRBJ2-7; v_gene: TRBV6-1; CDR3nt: TGTGCCAGCAGTGAGGGACTTCTAGCGGGGGGGAAGCAGTACTTC; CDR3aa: CASSEGLLAGGKQYF
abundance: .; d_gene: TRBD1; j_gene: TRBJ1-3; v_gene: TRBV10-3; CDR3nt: TGTGCCATCAGTGAGAGACAGGGGAGGGACACCATATATTTT; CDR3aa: CAISERQGRDTIYF
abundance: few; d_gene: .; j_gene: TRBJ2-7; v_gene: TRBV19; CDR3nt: TGTGCCAGTAGTATGAGTGGGGACACCCCGCCCGAGCAGTACTTC; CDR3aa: CASSMSGDTPPEQYF
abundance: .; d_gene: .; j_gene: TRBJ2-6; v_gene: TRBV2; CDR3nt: TGTGCCAGCAACCCCGATCCTGGGGCCAACGGCCTGACTTTC; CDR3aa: CASNPDPGANGLTF
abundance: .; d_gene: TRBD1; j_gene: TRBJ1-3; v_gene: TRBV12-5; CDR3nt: TGTGCTAGTGAGGGGGCTGGCGGAAACACCATATATTTT; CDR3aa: CASEGAGGNTIYF
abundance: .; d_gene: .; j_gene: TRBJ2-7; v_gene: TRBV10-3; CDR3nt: TGTGCCATTAGACAGGATAGTTCCTACGAGCAGTACTTC; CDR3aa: CAIRQDSSYEQYF
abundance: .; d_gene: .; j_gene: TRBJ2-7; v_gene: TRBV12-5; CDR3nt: TGTGCTAGTGCCCTTTCCCTGACAGCCTACGAGCAGTACTTC; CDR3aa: CASALSLTAYEQYF
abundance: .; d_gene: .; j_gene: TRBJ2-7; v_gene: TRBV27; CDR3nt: TGTGCCAGCAGTCTCCTGGGGCGGCCACACGAGCAGTACTTC; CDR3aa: CASSLLGRPHEQYF
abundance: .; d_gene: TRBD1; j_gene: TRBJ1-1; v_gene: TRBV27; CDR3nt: TGTGCCAGCGGGTCTCCCAGGGGACAGGGAATTCCAGCTTTCTTT; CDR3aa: CASGSPRGQGIPAFF
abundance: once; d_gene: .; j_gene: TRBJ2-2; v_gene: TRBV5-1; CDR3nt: TGCGCCAGCAGCTTGGTTGTTAGCGGGAACACCGGGGAGCTGTTTTTT; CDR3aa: CASSLVVSGNTGELFF
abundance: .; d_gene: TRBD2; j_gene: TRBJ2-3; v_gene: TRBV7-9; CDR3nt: TGTGCCAGCAGGCTAGGACTAGCGGAGCAAAACCCGCAGTATTTT; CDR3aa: CASRLGLAEQNPQYF
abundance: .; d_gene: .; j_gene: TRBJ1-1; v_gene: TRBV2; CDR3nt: TGTGCCAGCAGTTTGGCCAAGAACACTGAAGCTTTCTTT; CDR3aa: CASSLAKNTEAFF
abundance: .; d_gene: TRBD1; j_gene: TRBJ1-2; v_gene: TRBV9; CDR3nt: TGTGCCAGCAGCGTAGAGGGGGCGCCGAACTATGGCTACACCTTC; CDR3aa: CASSVEGAPNYGYTF
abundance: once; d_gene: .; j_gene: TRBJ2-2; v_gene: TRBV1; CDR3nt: TGCACCGCCGGGACAAGAAGGAACACCGGGGAGCTGTTTTTT; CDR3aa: CTAGTRRNTGELFF
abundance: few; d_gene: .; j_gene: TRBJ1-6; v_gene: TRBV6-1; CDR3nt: TGTGCCAGCAGTGTTCCAGGGGATAATTCACCCCTCCACTTT; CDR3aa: CASSVPGDNSPLHF
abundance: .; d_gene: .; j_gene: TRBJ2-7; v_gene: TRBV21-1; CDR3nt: TGTGCCAGCTTCAGAGGGCCATACGAGCAGTACTTC; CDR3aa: CASFRGPYEQYF
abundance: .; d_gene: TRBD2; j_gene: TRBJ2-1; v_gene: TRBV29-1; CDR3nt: TGCAGCAACATAGCGGGAGTCTGGAATGAGCAGTTCTTC; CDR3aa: CSNIAGVWNEQFF
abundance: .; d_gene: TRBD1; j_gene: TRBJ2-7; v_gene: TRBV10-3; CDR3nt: TGTGCCATCAGTGAGCAGGGGGTCCCCTACGAGCAGTACTTC; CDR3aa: CAISEQGVPYEQYF
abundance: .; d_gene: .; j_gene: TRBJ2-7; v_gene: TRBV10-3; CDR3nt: TGTGCCATCAGTGAAAGGGGTACAGTCGTCTACGAGCAGTACTTC; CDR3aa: CAISERGTVVYEQYF
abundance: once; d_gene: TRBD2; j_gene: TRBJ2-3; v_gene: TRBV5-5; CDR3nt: TGTGCCAGCAGCCCCGGACTAGCGGGATTAATGGATACGCAGTATTTT; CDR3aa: CASSPGLAGLMDTQYF
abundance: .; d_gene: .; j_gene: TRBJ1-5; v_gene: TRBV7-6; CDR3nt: TGTGCCAGCAGCCCAACCGGAGGGGAAGGTCAGCCCCAGCATTTT; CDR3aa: CASSPTGGEGQPQHF
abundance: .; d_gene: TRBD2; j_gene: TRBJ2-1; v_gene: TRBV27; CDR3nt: TGTGCCAGCAGTTTAACTAGCGGGAGCCTCAATGAGCAGTTCTTC; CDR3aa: CASSLTSGSLNEQFF
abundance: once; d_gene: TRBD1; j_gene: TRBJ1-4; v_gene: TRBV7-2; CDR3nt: TGTGCCAGCAGCCGCGACAGGGGATACGAAAAACTGTTTTTT; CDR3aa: CASSRDRGYEKLFF
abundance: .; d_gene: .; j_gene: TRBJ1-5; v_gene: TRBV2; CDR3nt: TGTGCCAGCATGGGGGCCGTTCAGCCCCAGCATTTT; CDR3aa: CASMGAVQPQHF